The clone carrying this T cell receptor (beta chain) was recorded at least ten times. What it binds is unknown. The record originates from a study of regulatory T cells in long-lasting Graves disease. At the level of the study: Antithyroid drug use was under 3 months in newly diagnosed Graves' patients. Overall study findings and caveats: A limited number of samples was an acknowledged limitation. Preferential use of TRBV28, TRBJ1-2 and TRBJ2-5 was seen in persistent disease.

Time point of the sample: newly diagnosed GD, antithyroid drugs for less than 3 months. Construction of the TCR library relied on RNA isolated from PBMCs. V shed 2 bases and J 4 bases; nucleotides not matched to a gene: 4. CDR3 length: 15 amino acids. Germline assignment: CDR1 MDHEN and CDR2 SYDVKM. Relying on iRepertoire HTBI primers and Arm-PCR of CDR3 regions, the team built TCR beta libraries. TCRdb redid the calling of the multiplex PCR reads with MiXCR, one entry per CDR3 protein. The sample lists about 620,000 distinct CDR3 sequences, 16% occurring once. This same sample was also taken into another study, of T cells in Graves' hyperthyroidism and ophthalmopathy.

The chain is built from TRBV28 and TRBJ2-1, with 8 bases that match TRBD1. This receptor was taken from a woman aged 30 to 39 with Graves disease. Sequenced material: peripheral blood mononuclear cells (PBMCs), taken at new diagnosis, from a patient treated with antithyroid drugs. Here the CDR3 reads CASSLVRGPYNEQFF. In DNA form, the CDR3 reads TGTGCCAGCAGTTTAGTCAGGGGGCCTTACAATGAGCAGTTCTTC.